This T cell receptor beta chain was captured by sequencing in a study of blood T cells in healthy people across ages. The CDR3 has 16 residues. V was shortened by 3 bases and J by 2 bases, with 13 bases between the two germline ends. Germline V lookup: CDR1 WNHNN, CDR2 SYGVQD (reference sequence). Primed by a sample-barcoded 5' primer and a J-beta primer mix, a second PCR proceeded for 7 to 11 cycles. TCRdb analysed the 5' RACE reads with MiXCR anew, one entry per CDR3 protein. The repertoire includes approximately 1.5 million distinct CDR3 sequences, 35% to 45% of them detected once, and about 4.1% sits in the top ten.

The receptor was derived from a woman between 18 and 29 years old in good health. The chain recombines TRBV10-1 with TRBJ2-2, with D possibly being TRBD1 or TRBD2 (7 bases each). The sequenced material came from blood. CDR3 sequence (DNA): TGCGCCAGCAGTGAACAGGGGAGGGGAAACACCGGGGAGCTGTTTTTT. Translating it yields CASSEQGRGNTGELFF.